A single T cell receptor beta chain is shown here with its context. Its antigen is unidentified. This CDR3 is built from 13 residues. Germline V lookup: CDR1 SGHRS, CDR2 YFSETQ. Trimming left V 3 bases short and J 6 bases short, with 12 bases between. This record comes from a study of siplizumab effects on memory and regulatory T cells. Study results and limitations: Alloreactive sequences tracing back to unstimulated CD4+ memory cells were significantly reduced by siplizumab. Major contributors to the alloresponse seemed to be naive T cells, which also appeared more diverse than memory cells.

Assay used: immunoSEQ multiplex PCR; TCRdb lists only in-frame clones, some missing. The profile shows 98,000 or so clones, nearly 95% of them singletons. The rearrangement joins TRBV5-1 to TRBJ1-1; D is uncertain. What was sequenced was Tregs sorted from blood. The sequence derives from a human donor in good health. The CDR3 reads CASSSGPLSEAFF. CDR3 bases: TGCGCCAGCAGCTCCGGGCCGCTATCTGAAGCTTTCTTT.